The rows below give T cell receptor beta chains drawn from one sample of a study of immune heterogeneity within non-small cell lung tumors. TCRdb analysed the multiplex PCR reads with MiXCR anew, one entry per CDR3 protein. The sample yields about 10,000 distinct CDR3 sequences, approximately 26% seen once. Input material: lung tumor tissue. The source is a woman between 45 and 60 years old with non-small cell lung cancer. Each CDR3 is given with its conserved first and last residue. A D gene is named only where the DNA matches it firmly. A clone size is listed for some rows: how often the clone was seen (once, few, many), or a class if it is expanded.

TRBV9,NA,TRBJ1-1,few,TGTGCCAGCAGCCCGCACCCGAACACTGAAGCTTTCTTT,CASSPHPNTEAFF
TRBV9,TRBD2,TRBJ2-1,many,TGTGCCAGCAGCGTAGTGGGGGGGACCTACAATGAGCAGTTCTTC,CASSVVGGTYNEQFF
TRBV12-3/TRBV12-4,TRBD1,TRBJ1-3,few,TGTGCCAGCAGTCCCGGGACAGTTGGAAACACCATATATTTT,CASSPGTVGNTIYF
TRBV11-2,NA,TRBJ1-2,medium-sized,TGTGCCAGCAGCTTAGGGTTCAGCAACTATGGCTACACCTTC,CASSLGFSNYGYTF
TRBV5-8,TRBD1,TRBJ1-2,NA,TGTGCCAGCACCAGGGACAGGGGACGTACTAACTATGGCTACACCTTC,CASTRDRGRTNYGYTF
TRBV3-1,NA,TRBJ2-1,many,TGTGCCAGCAGCCAAGAGGAGGGCCCTATGTTCAATGAGCAGTTCTTC,CASSQEEGPMFNEQFF
TRBV10-2,NA,TRBJ2-7,few,TGCGCCAGCCGGTCCAGCGGATCCGCCGAGCAGTACTTC,CASRSSGSAEQYF
TRBV3-1,NA,TRBJ2-7,medium-sized,TGTGCCAGCAGCCATAAGTACGGGGCGGCCTACGAGCAGTACTTC,CASSHKYGAAYEQYF
TRBV5-1,TRBD1,TRBJ2-7,medium-sized,TGCGCCAGCAGCCCGCCGGGACAGGGTTACGAGCAGTACTTC,CASSPPGQGYEQYF
TRBV19,NA,TRBJ1-1,many,TGTGCCAGTAGTATAGATGGGGGTAGGAACACTGAAGCTTTCTTT,CASSIDGGRNTEAFF
TRBV28,NA,TRBJ1-3,many,TGTGCCAGCAGTTCCGGGACACGATGGGACACCATATATTTT,CASSSGTRWDTIYF
TRBV6-1,NA,TRBJ1-5,many,TGTGCCAGCAGGGCGGGACTAATTCCCAATCAGCCCCAGCATTTT,CASRAGLIPNQPQHF
TRBV28,NA,TRBJ1-1,many,TGTGCCAGCAGTTCACCATCCGACAGAATTCAGAACACTGAAGCTTTCTTT,CASSSPSDRIQNTEAFF
TRBV5-1,NA,TRBJ2-1,medium-sized,TGCGCCAGCAGCTTGGAGGGGGTCCCCTCCTACAATGAGCAGTTCTTC,CASSLEGVPSYNEQFF
TRBV7-2,TRBD2,TRBJ2-7,NA,TGTGCCAGCAGCTTACTGGGGACTAGCGGGATCTACGAGCAGTACTTC,CASSLLGTSGIYEQYF
TRBV12-3/TRBV12-4,TRBD1,TRBJ1-2,NA,TGTGCCACGCAGGGGGGGTCGTTTGATGGCTACACCTTC,CATQGGSFDGYTF
TRBV6-2/TRBV6-3,TRBD1,TRBJ1-6,NA,TGTGCCAGCAAATCCCAGGGGGCGAATTCACCCCTCCACTTT,CASKSQGANSPLHF
TRBV30,NA,TRBJ1-5,NA,TGTGCCTGGAGTGTGGGGGGGAATCAGCCCCAGCATTTT,CAWSVGGNQPQHF
TRBV19,NA,TRBJ1-1,many,TGTGCCAGTAGTTTCGGTCTCGGGGCAGGGACTGACACTGAAGCTTTCTTT,CASSFGLGAGTDTEAFF
TRBV7-2,NA,TRBJ1-5,many,TGTGCCAGCAGCTTCGGAGGAACGGGTCAGCCCCAGCATTTT,CASSFGGTGQPQHF
TRBV14,NA,TRBJ2-1,NA,TGTGCCAGCAGCAAAAGGGACAAGGCGGCCTACAATGAGCAGTTCTTC,CASSKRDKAAYNEQFF
TRBV20-1,TRBD2,TRBJ2-1,many,TGCAGTGCTAGCACTAGCGGGAGGGCCACCTACAATGAGCAGTTCTTC,CSASTSGRATYNEQFF
TRBV5-1,TRBD1,TRBJ2-7,NA,TGCGCCAGCAGCCTGACAGGGGCCGCCTACGAGCAGTACTTC,CASSLTGAAYEQYF
TRBV12-3/TRBV12-4,NA,TRBJ1-3,many,TGTGCCAGCAGTTTTGTCCGCTCTGGAAACACCATATATTTT,CASSFVRSGNTIYF
TRBV15,TRBD1,TRBJ1-2,many,TGTGCCACCAGCAGCAGACAGGGTGGCTATGGCTACACCTTC,CATSSRQGGYGYTF
TRBV27,TRBD2,TRBJ2-1,medium-sized,TGTGCCAGCAGTTTATCCTCCGGGACTAGCCGAATCAATGAGCAGTTCTTC,CASSLSSGTSRINEQFF
TRBV4-1,NA,TRBJ2-7,many,TGCGCCAGCAGCCTAATGGCGACAGTTTACGAGCAGTACTTC,CASSLMATVYEQYF
TRBV3-1,TRBD2,TRBJ2-7,medium-sized,TGTGCCAGCAGCCAAACCCGGGACGGGAGTCGCGGGAGGGCGTACGAGCAGTACTTC,CASSQTRDGSRGRAYEQYF
TRBV24-1,TRBD1,TRBJ2-2,medium-sized,TGTGCCACCCGGGACAGACCCACCGGGGAGCTGTTTTTT,CATRDRPTGELFF
TRBV7-8,NA,TRBJ1-1,many,TGTGCCAGCAGCTTAGGGATGAACACTGAAGCTTTCTTT,CASSLGMNTEAFF
TRBV20-1,TRBD1,TRBJ2-5,NA,TGCAGTGCTAGGGTGACAGGGGCCATACAAGAGACCCAGTACTTC,CSARVTGAIQETQYF
TRBV14,NA,TRBJ1-3,many,TGTGCCAGCAGCCAAGATCTCGGTCGGGACTCTGGAAACACCATATATTTT,CASSQDLGRDSGNTIYF
TRBV27,NA,TRBJ1-2,medium-sized,TGTGCCAGCAGTTTGGTTGGAGGGATCGATGGCTACACCTTC,CASSLVGGIDGYTF
TRBV11-2,NA,TRBJ1-1,many,TGTGCCAGCAGCTTAGTATCAGGGTTTAGCACTGAAGCTTTCTTT,CASSLVSGFSTEAFF
TRBV6-9,NA,TRBJ2-5,NA,TGTGCCAGCAGTTACCCGCCCGGGGAGACCCAGTACTTC,CASSYPPGETQYF
TRBV19,NA,TRBJ2-1,NA,TGTGCCAGTAGTATTCAGGCGCGGGCCTTCAATGAGCAGTTCTTC,CASSIQARAFNEQFF
TRBV20-1,NA,TRBJ1-2,medium-sized,TGCAGTGCTAGGGGGGGAACAAGCAATTATGGCTACACCTTC,CSARGGTSNYGYTF
TRBV6-1,NA,TRBJ2-6,many,TGTGCCAGCAGCGAGGGGTTCGAGGCCAACGTCCTGACTTTC,CASSEGFEANVLTF
TRBV11-3,NA,TRBJ2-7,medium-sized,TGTGCCAGCAGCTTAGATGGCGGAACCTACGAGCAGTACTTC,CASSLDGGTYEQYF
TRBV12-3/TRBV12-4,NA,TRBJ2-5,many,TGTGCCAGCAGTGCTGGTGGCAGCCAAGAGACCCAGTACTTC,CASSAGGSQETQYF
TRBV30,NA,TRBJ1-2,medium-sized,TGTGCCTGGAATTGGGGCAGGGACGGTGGCTACACCTTC,CAWNWGRDGGYTF
TRBV28,TRBD1,TRBJ2-7,many,TGTGCCAGCAGCCGCCCCCGACAGGGGCACCACGAGCAGTACTTC,CASSRPRQGHHEQYF
TRBV18,TRBD2,TRBJ2-3,once,TGTGCCAGCTCCCCGGGGGGGAGCAGCGCAGATACGCAGTATTTT,CASSPGGSSADTQYF
TRBV27,TRBD2,TRBJ2-3,NA,TGTGCCAGTACTAGCGGGAGTCGGCATACGCAGTATTTT,CASTSGSRHTQYF
TRBV6-1,NA,TRBJ1-5,NA,TGTGCCAGCAGTACAACCACAGGTGTCGATCAGCCCCAGCATTTT,CASSTTTGVDQPQHF
TRBV6-1,TRBD2,TRBJ2-1,many,TGTGCCAGCACTACGGACTGGGGGGGTGAGCAGTTCTTC,CASTTDWGGEQFF
TRBV12-3/TRBV12-4,NA,TRBJ1-2,medium-sized,TGTGCCAGCAGGCCCGGGGGGGGAGCAGGCTACACCTTC,CASRPGGGAGYTF
TRBV27,NA,TRBJ1-5,many,TGTGCCAGCAGTTCATGGGGGGCGGGAATGATTCAGCCCCAGCATTTT,CASSSWGAGMIQPQHF
TRBV30,TRBD1,TRBJ2-7,medium-sized,TGTGCCTTGGACAGGGGGCCTTACGAGCAGTACTTC,CALDRGPYEQYF
TRBV6-2/TRBV6-3,NA,TRBJ2-3,NA,TGTGCCAGCAGTTACCTGGGACTTACTACAGATACGCAGTATTTT,CASSYLGLTTDTQYF